This TCR beta chain was identified during a study of beta chain features in type 1 diabetes. Germline lookup yields CDR1 SGHTS and CDR2 YDEGEE. V gave up 2 bases and J gave up 5 bases; unmatched junction bases: 3. This CDR3 has 14 amino acids. The authors reverse transcribed all of the isolated RNA, so sequencing captured expressed TCRB transcripts. Measured with immunoSEQ multiplex PCR; TCRdb has only the in-frame clones, and not every one. Altogether fewer than 900,000 clones are present, 17% being singletons, with the ten largest covering 0.02% to 0.025%. For this clone: Its antigen remains unidentified.

Overall study findings and caveats: PCR might favor shorter templates, but any such skew would affect patients and controls equally.

Sequenced sample: naive CD4+ T cells from blood. This clonotype was obtained from a woman aged 18-35 years in good health. This chain joins TRBV5-8 and TRBJ2-3, with 9 nucleotides matching TRBD2. CDR3 coding DNA: TGTGCCAGCAGCTTTAGCGGGAGAGGAGATACGCAGTATTTT. Translation gives CASSFSGRGDTQYF.